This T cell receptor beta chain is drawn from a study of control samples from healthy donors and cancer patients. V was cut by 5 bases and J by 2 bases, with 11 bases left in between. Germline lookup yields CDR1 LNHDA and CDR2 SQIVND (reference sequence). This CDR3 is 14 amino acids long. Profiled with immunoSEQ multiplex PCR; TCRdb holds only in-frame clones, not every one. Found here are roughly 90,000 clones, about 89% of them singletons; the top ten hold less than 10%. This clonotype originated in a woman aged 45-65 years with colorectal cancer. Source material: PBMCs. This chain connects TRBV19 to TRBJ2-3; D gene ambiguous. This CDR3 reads CASSEQSSTDTQYF. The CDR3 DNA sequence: TGTGCCAGTAGTGAACAGAGTTCCACAGATACGCAGTATTTT.